This T cell receptor (beta chain) was sequenced for a study of beta chain features in type 1 diabetes. General study results and limits: Insertion counts at VDJ junctions were lower in type 1 diabetes patients, who also showed more deletions there. Here, the possible influence of HLA type (on TCRB rearrangement) remained unresolved. In all four CD4+ subsets, TCRB CDR3 length was significantly, moderately reduced in type 1 diabetes.

Every isolated RNA sample was fully reverse transcribed, so sequencing captured expressed TCRB transcripts. Assay used: immunoSEQ multiplex PCR; TCRdb lists only in-frame clones, some missing. The data contain approximately 240,000 clones, 16% of them singletons. Post-sort purity exceeded 98% for all sorted populations. This CDR3 has 14 amino acids. Per the germline V gene, CDR1 is SNHLY and CDR2 is FYNNEI. Deletions cut 5 bases from V and 6 bases from J, with 17 bases between. This clone was seen a few times. The antigen is not known. Sequenced input: naive CD4+ T cells from blood. The receptor was derived from a man younger than 45 with type 1 diabetes. This sequence joins TRBV2 and TRBJ2-7, with D possibly being TRBD1 (6 bases). The CDR3 here is CASSSLGLGAEQYF. CDR3 sequence (DNA): TGTGCCAGCAGTTCCCTTGGATTGGGGGCCGAGCAGTACTTC.